Described below is a single TCR beta chain sequence and its context. Antigen: not known. The sample belongs to a study of Ad26.COV2.S vaccination and SARS-CoV-2 variants. Study results and limitations: The breadth of spike-specific CD8+ and CD4+ T cell responses after vaccination was reportedly substantial.

The CDR3 is 13 amino acids. Germline V CDR1 and CDR2: SEHNR, FQNEAQ (reference sequence). Trimming left V 1 base short and J 4 bases short, with 6 bases between. This table comes from immunoSEQ multiplex PCR, and its TCRdb copy is limited to in-frame clones, with some not included. Of roughly 180,000 clones listed, 87% are singletons. The clonotype originates from a human donor who had recovered from COVID-19. The chain combines TRBV7-9 with TRBJ2-3; D perhaps matches TRBD1 (5 bases). Sequences were derived from peripheral blood, sampled after recovery from COVID-19. CDR3 bases: TGTGCCAGCAGCTTAGGGACACCAGATACGCAGTATTTT. This sequence encodes CASSLGTPDTQYF.